This entry features one T cell receptor beta chain sequence. This specimen belongs to a study of shared clonotypes between healthy human individuals. Method: immunoSEQ multiplex PCR; TCRdb's copy keeps in-frame clones and lacks some. The data contain a few million clones, about 93% of them singletons. Naive CD8 populations comprised CD45RO-negative cells positively selected for CCR7, excluding terminally differentiated effector memory CD45RA+ cells. The sequence derives from a man younger than 30 in good health. Some clones in this sample may be carry-over from other donors' samples. The sample consisted of naive CD8+ T cells from PBMCs.

CDR3 sequence reads: CASSLLRGGNTEAFF. The CDR3 DNA reads TGTGCCAGCAGTCTCCTCCGGGGGGGAAACACTGAAGCTTTCTTT. The chain is built from TRBV6-5 and TRBJ1-1; possibly TRBD1 for D (5 bases). V lost 5 bases and J 2 bases, leaving 15 bases between the germline ends. The germline CDR1 and CDR2 sequences are MNHEY and SVGAGI. The CDR3 runs 15 residues.